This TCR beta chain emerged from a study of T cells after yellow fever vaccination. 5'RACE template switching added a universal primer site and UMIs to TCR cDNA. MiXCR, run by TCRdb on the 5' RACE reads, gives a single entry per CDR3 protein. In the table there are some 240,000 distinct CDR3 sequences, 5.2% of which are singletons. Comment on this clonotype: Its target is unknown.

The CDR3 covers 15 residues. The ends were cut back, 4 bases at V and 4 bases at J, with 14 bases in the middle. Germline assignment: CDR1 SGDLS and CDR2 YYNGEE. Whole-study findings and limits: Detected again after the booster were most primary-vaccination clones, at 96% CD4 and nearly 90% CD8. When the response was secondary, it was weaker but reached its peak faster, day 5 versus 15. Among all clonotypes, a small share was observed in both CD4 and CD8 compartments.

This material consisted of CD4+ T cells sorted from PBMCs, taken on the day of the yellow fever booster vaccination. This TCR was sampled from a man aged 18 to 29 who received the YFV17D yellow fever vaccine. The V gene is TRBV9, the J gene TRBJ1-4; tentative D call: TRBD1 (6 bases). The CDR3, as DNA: TGTGCCAGCAGCCGAGGGGGACAAAGTAATGAAAAACTGTTTTTT. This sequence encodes CASSRGGQSNEKLFF. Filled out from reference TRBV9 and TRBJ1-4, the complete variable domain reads DSGVTQTPKHLITATGQRVTLRCSPRSGDLSVYWYQQSLDQGLQFLIQYYNGEERAKGNILERFSAQQFPDLHSELNLSSLELGDSALYFCASSRGGQSNEKLFFGSGTQLSVL.